This T cell receptor (beta chain) was documented in a study of blood T cell repertoires in COVID-19. About the study: Sample material is recorded as cDNA or gDNA derived from T cells, B-cell-depleted T cells, or PBMCs.

Only one count was recorded for this clone. Method: immunoSEQ multiplex PCR; TCRdb's copy keeps in-frame clones and lacks some. Seen here are more than 70,000 clones, 75% to 90% observed once, and the top ten hold 7% to 7.5%. V dropped 3 bases and J dropped 2 bases, with 11 bases sitting between them. The CDR3 has 14 residues. Germline CDR1 reads SGDLS; CDR2 reads YYNGEE. This chain joins TRBV9 and TRBJ1-2; possible D gene TRBD1, 5 bases. The source of this sequence is a man aged 55 to 70 with acute or convalescent COVID-19. The material sequenced was peripheral blood. CDR3 sequence: CASSEGIVNYGYTF. The CDR3 DNA follows: TGTGCCAGCAGCGAGGGGATAGTAAACTATGGCTACACCTTC.